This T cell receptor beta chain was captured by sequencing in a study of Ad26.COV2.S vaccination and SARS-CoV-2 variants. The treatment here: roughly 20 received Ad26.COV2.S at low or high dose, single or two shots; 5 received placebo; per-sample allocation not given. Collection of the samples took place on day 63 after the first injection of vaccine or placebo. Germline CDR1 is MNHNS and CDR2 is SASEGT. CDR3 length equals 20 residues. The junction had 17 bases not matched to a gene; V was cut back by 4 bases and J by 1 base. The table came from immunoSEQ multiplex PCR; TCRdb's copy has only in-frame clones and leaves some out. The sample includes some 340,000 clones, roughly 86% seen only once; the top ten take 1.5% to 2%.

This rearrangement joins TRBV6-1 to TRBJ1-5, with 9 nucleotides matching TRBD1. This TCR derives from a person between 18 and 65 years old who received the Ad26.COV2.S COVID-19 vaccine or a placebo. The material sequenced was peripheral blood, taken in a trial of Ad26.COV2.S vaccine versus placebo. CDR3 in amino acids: CASSATSTGGFIMSNQPQHF. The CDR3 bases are TGTGCCAGCAGTGCTACGTCGACAGGGGGATTTATTATGAGCAATCAGCCCCAGCATTTT.